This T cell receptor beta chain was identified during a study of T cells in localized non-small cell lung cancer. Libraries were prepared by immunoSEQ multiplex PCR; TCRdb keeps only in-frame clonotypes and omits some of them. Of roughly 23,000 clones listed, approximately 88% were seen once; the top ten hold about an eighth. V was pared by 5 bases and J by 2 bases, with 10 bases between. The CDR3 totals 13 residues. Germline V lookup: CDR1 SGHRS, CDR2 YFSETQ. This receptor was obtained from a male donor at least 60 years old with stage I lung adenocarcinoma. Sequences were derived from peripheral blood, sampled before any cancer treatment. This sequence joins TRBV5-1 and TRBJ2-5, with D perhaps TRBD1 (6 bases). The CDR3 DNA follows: TGCGCCAGCAGGATACAGGGTCAAGAGACCCAGTACTTC. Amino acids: CASRIQGQETQYF.